This TCR beta chain is drawn from a study of T cell clonality in common variable immunodeficiency. This CDR3 spans 15 amino acids. Per the germline V gene, CDR1 is SEHNR and CDR2 is FQNEAQ (reference sequence). J gave up 1 base and V 5 bases, and 4 bases lay outside the gene matches. Clones were sequenced by immunoSEQ multiplex PCR, and TCRdb holds only the in-frame ones, with some missing. The sample contains 40,000 to 55,000 clones, none of them singletons. The study's findings and limits: Repertoire-complication correlations in CVID were limited by patient heterogeneity.

This clone has a handful of counts. Its antigen is currently unknown. The read terminates 3 residues ahead of where the CDR3 ends, so the germline J gene completes it. This receptor was identified in a person aged 18-69 years in good health. This chain uses TRBV7-9 with TRBJ1-1, with 10 bases fitting TRBD1. Sequencing was done on a sample of peripheral blood mononuclear cells. CDR3 DNA (partial): TGTGCCAGCAGCGGCCGGGACAGGGGGAACACTGAA. Translating it yields CASSGRDRGNTE. Given in full, the CDR3 is CASSGRDRGNTEAFF. The whole variable domain, filled in from reference TRBV7-9 and TRBJ1-1, reads DTGVSQNPRHKITKRGQNVTFRCDPISEHNRLYWYRQTLGQGPEFLTYFQNEAQLEKSRLLSDRFSAERPKGSFSTLEIQRTEQGDSAMYLCASSGRDRGNTEAFFGQGTRLTVV.